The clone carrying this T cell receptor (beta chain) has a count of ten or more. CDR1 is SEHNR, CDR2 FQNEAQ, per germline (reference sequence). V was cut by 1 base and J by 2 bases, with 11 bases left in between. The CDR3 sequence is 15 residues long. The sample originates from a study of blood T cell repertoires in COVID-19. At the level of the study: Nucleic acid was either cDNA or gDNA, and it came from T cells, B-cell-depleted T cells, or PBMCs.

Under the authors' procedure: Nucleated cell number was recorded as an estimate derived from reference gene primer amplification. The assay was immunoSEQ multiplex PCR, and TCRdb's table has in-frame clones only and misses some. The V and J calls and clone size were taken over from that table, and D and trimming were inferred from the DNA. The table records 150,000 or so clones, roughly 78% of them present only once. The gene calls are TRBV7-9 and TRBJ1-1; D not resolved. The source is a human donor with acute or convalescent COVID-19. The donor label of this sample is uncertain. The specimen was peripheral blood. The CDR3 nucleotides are TGTGCCAGCAGCTTAGTTTCCGGTTCCAACACTGAAGCTTTCTTT. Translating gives CASSLVSGSNTEAFF.